The 21 T cell receptor beta chains presented below share a single source sample, sequenced in a study of cytomegalovirus exposure and HLA in healthy donors. The study ran its PCR with 60 Vbeta and 13 Jbeta primers. Here immunoSEQ multiplex PCR was the method, and the copy in TCRdb shows in-frame clones only, minus some. Of more than 85,000 clones in the sample, roughly 76% were seen once. Material for sequencing was PBMCs. All receptors come from a woman aged 50 to 60 in good health and CMV-seropositive.

The CDR3 DNA follows: TGTGCCAGCAGCCCCCGTCGGACTAGCGGGGGAGAGACCCAGTACTTC. This translates into CASSPRRTSGGETQYF. The gene calls are TRBV9 and TRBJ2-5; 13 nucleotides match TRBD2. This CDR3 region has 16 residues. In germline, CDR1 is SGDLS, CDR2 YYNGEE. V gave up 4 bases and J gave up 4 bases; unmatched junction bases: 7.

For the CDR3, the DNA is TGTGCCAGCAGCGAGATTAGAACAGGGGGCCAAGAGACCCAGTACTTC. Translated, it gives CASSEIRTGGQETQYF. This chain uses TRBV9 with TRBJ2-5; TRBD1 matches 8 bases. Germline CDR1 is SGDLS and CDR2 is YYNGEE. J lost 1 base, V lost 3 bases, and 8 bases had no gene match. The CDR3 consists of 16 residues.

This rearrangement joins TRBV6-1 to TRBJ1-1; D might be TRBD1 (6 bases). Looked up from germline, CDR1 is MNHNS and CDR2 is SASEGT. This CDR3 comprises 14 residues. Trimming removed 3 bases from V and 1 base from J, with 9 bases in between. The CDR3 sequence: CASSDRGGNTEAFF. CDR3 bases: TGTGCCAGCAGTGACAGGGGTGGGAACACTGAAGCTTTCTTT.

The chain employs TRBV4-3 and TRBJ2-7; 7 nucleotides agree with TRBD1. The CDR3 is made up of 15 amino acids. Looked up from germline, CDR1 is LGHNA and CDR2 is YSLEER. With 0 bases clipped from V and 0 bases from J, the junction kept 2 bases outside the gene matches. The CDR3 nucleotides are TGCGCCAGCAGCCAAGACCGGGACAGCTCCTACGAGCAGTACTTC. It specifies CASSQDRDSSYEQYF.

V gene TRBV5-5 combines with J gene TRBJ2-7; 10 bases align to TRBD2. The CDR3 is 14 amino acids. V trimming: 4 bases; J trimming: 4 bases; junction bases outside the gene matches: 5. Germline V gives CDR1 SGHKS, CDR2 YYEKEE (reference sequence). The CDR3 nucleotides read TGTGCCAGCAGCCGAACTAGCGGGGCATACGAGCAGTACTTC. This encodes CASSRTSGAYEQYF.

The chain is built from TRBV7-9 and TRBJ2-5; 7 bases fit TRBD1. V was pared by 3 bases and J by 2 bases, with 3 bases of the junction left unmatched. The CDR3 is 14 residues long. CDR1 and CDR2 (germline): SEHNR, FQNEAQ (reference sequence). CDR3 region: CASSFRDRQETQYF. CDR3 bases: TGTGCCAGCAGCTTCCGGGACAGACAAGAGACCCAGTACTTC.

Points on this clone: Different DNA sequences within this sample yield the same CDR3. The chain uses TRBV5-1 and TRBJ2-2, with a possible D match to TRBD1 (6 bases). V lost 0 bases, J lost 5 bases, and 8 bases lay in between. Germline CDR1 reads SGHRS; CDR2 reads YFSETQ. CDR3 length: 14 amino acids. The CDR3 reads CASSLGQGTGELFF. In DNA, the CDR3 is TGCGCCAGCAGCTTGGGTCAGGGGACCGGGGAGCTGTTTTTT.

This clone occurred a few times. The chain links TRBV6-5 to TRBJ2-2; 8 nucleotides match TRBD2. The CDR3 is 15 amino acids. CDR1 and CDR2 (germline): MNHEY, SVGAGI. V shed 7 bases, J shed 1 base, and the junction held 5 bases outside the gene matches. CDR3 bases: TGTGCCAGCAAACGGGGACTAGGGAACACCGGGGAGCTGTTTTTT. It encodes CASKRGLGNTGELFF.

The sample holds one count of this clone. The chain joins TRBV7-2 to TRBJ2-5, with TRBD1 matching 10 bases. Gene TRBJ2-7 matches the end of the DNA better, so the J call may be wrong. Germline CDR1 SGHTA, CDR2 FQGNSA. CDR3 length equals 15 residues. The CDR3 DNA follows: TGTGCCAGCAGCCCGCGGACAGGGGGAACCAACGAGCAGTACTTC. Translating it yields CASSPRTGGTNEQYF.

The chain has TRBV21-1 and TRBJ2-6; the table calls TRBD1, which could not be checked here. TRBV21-1 is described as a pseudogene. The length of the CDR3 is 23 residues. In nucleotides, the CDR3 is TGTGCCAGCAGCCCCGGAAGGGGAGGAAGGGGGCGACAGATAAGTTCTGGGGCCAACGTCCTGACTTTC. The encoded protein is CASSPGRGGRGRQISSGANVLTF.

The V gene is TRBV7-8, the J gene TRBJ1-2; 7 bases align to TRBD1. Trimming cost V 5 bases and J 2 bases; bases outside gene matches: 5. This CDR3 region has 14 residues. Germline V gene lookup returns CDR1 SGHVS and CDR2 FQNEAQ. CDR3 amino acids: CASSGKTGNYGYTF. CDR3 bases: TGTGCCAGCAGCGGAAAGACAGGGAACTATGGCTACACCTTC.

The chain joins TRBV7-6 to TRBJ1-2; D not resolved. Per germline, CDR1 SGHVS and CDR2 FNYEAQ. CDR3 length: 14 residues. Trimming shortened V by 4 bases and J by 2 bases, and 11 bases separated the two germline ends. CDR3 in amino acids: CASSSLGENYGYTF. The CDR3 DNA follows: TGTGCCAGCAGCTCCCTGGGAGAGAACTATGGCTACACCTTC.

This chain uses TRBV18 with TRBJ1-5, with TRBD1 as a possible D gene (6 bases). V shed 1 base and J shed 5 bases, with 6 bases lying between them. The germline gives CDR1 KGHSH, CDR2 LQKENI. The CDR3 consists of 13 residues. DNA for the CDR3: TGTGCCAGCTCACCACAGGGGGATCAGCCCCAGCATTTT. Its translation is CASSPQGDQPQHF.

This chain joins TRBV19 and TRBJ1-3; D call uncertain. Deletions cut 3 bases from V and 0 bases from J, with 12 bases between. There are 16 residues in the CDR3. The germline gives CDR1 LNHDA, CDR2 SQIVND (reference sequence). The CDR3 sequence is CASSIFGSVSGNTIYF. In DNA form, the CDR3 reads TGTGCCAGTAGTATCTTTGGCTCCGTCTCTGGAAACACCATATATTTT. Together with reference TRBV19 and TRBJ1-3, the CDR3 gives the full variable domain: DGGITQSPKYLFRKEGQNVTLSCEQNLNHDAMYWYRQDPGQGLRLIYYSQIVNDFQKGDIAEGYSVSREKKESFPLTVTSAQKNPTAFYLCASSIFGSVSGNTIYFGEGSWLTVV.

This chain connects TRBV2 to TRBJ2-3; possible D gene TRBD2, 6 bases. Germline-derived CDR1 and CDR2 are SNHLY and FYNNEI. Trimming pared 1 base from V and 4 bases from J, leaving 6 bases between. The CDR3 spans 13 residues. The CDR3 sequence is CASSEGEADTQYF. The CDR3 DNA reads TGTGCCAGCAGTGAAGGGGAGGCAGATACGCAGTATTTT.

CDR3 residues: CASSETGDEQYF. In DNA form, the CDR3 reads TGTGCCAGCAGCGAGACAGGGGACGAGCAGTACTTC. The chain couples TRBV6-1 to TRBJ2-7; TRBD1 matches 8 bases. Germline V gene lookup returns CDR1 MNHNS and CDR2 SASEGT. The V segment lost 6 bases and the J segment 5 bases; nucleotides outside the gene matches: 3. The CDR3 runs to 12 residues.

J is TRBJ2-7 and V is TRBV11-1; 9 nucleotides line up with TRBD1. V lost 1 base, J lost 0 bases, and 4 bases stayed unmatched. Germline CDR1 is SGHAT and CDR2 is FQDESV (reference sequence). This CDR3 has 16 amino acids. The CDR3 DNA reads as TGTGCCAGCAGCTTAGACTGGACAGGGGTCTCCTACGAGCAGTACTTC. Encoded protein: CASSLDWTGVSYEQYF.

This chain uses TRBV7-6 with TRBJ2-7, with 7 bases fitting TRBD1. This CDR3 region has 16 residues. Trimming cost V 1 base and J 0 bases; bases outside gene matches: 6. Germline CDR1 is SGHVS and CDR2 is FNYEAQ. CDR3 DNA sequence: TGTGCCAGCAGCTTAGGTCCGCGGACAGGCTCCTACGAGCAGTACTTC. Protein product: CASSLGPRTGSYEQYF.

The V gene is TRBV25-1, the J gene TRBJ2-3; 7 positions match TRBD1. The CDR3 spans 15 residues. CDR1 and CDR2 (germline): MGHDK, SYGVNS. J was trimmed by 2 bases and V by 4 bases; bases with no gene match: 6. The CDR3, as DNA: TGTGCCAGCAGTGTCCGGGACAGTTCCACAGATACGCAGTATTTT. This sequence encodes CASSVRDSSTDTQYF.

The chain is built from TRBV7-6 and TRBJ2-1; 8 nucleotides align to TRBD2. Germline V gives CDR1 SGHVS, CDR2 FNYEAQ. V was clipped by 1 base and J by 2 bases; unmatched bases: 4. The CDR3 sequence is 16 residues long. The CDR3 is CASSLGAGATYNEQFF. CDR3 sequence (DNA): TGTGCCAGCAGCTTAGGAGCGGGAGCGACCTACAATGAGCAGTTCTTC.

The chain links TRBV28 to TRBJ1-3, with TRBD1 matching over 7 bases. CDR1 and CDR2 (germline): MDHEN, SYDVKM. There are 15 residues in the CDR3. V was pared by 2 bases and J by 4 bases, with 5 bases of the junction left unmatched. In nucleotides, the CDR3 is TGTGCCAGCAGTTTAGTCACAGGGGTGGGAAACACCATATATTTT. Encoded protein: CASSLVTGVGNTIYF. Full variable domain (outside the CDR3, taken from reference TRBV28 and TRBJ1-3): DVKVTQSSRYLVKRTGEKVFLECVQDMDHENMFWYRQDPGLGLRLIYFSYDVKMKEKGDIPEGYSVSREKKERFSLILESASTNQTSMYLCASSLVTGVGNTIYFGEGSWLTVV.